The 29 T cell receptor beta chains reported below all come from one sample, sequenced in a study of lymphopenia after photon versus proton radiotherapy. Assay used: immunoSEQ multiplex PCR; TCRdb lists only in-frame clones, some missing. The sample lists about 16,000 clones; approximately 86% were seen once. Sequences were derived from peripheral blood, sampled from a patient treated with proton-based radiotherapy. Receptor source: a woman aged 55-69 years with cholangiocarcinoma. Some clones in this sample may be carry-over from other donors' samples.

The chain couples TRBV7-9 to TRBJ1-6; no firm D call. With 5 bases removed from V and 3 bases from J, the gap between germline ends came to 8 bases. The CDR3 runs to 14 residues. The germline gives CDR1 SEHNR, CDR2 FQNEAQ (reference sequence). CDR3 in DNA: TGTGCCAGCAGCAGAACGGACTATAATTCACCCCTCCACTTT. It is translated as CASSRTDYNSPLHF.

J is TRBJ1-2 and V is TRBV7-9; D ambiguous. The germline gives CDR1 SEHNR, CDR2 FQNEAQ (reference sequence). The CDR3 runs 13 residues. V lost 4 bases and J lost 5, with 11 bases in between. The CDR3 region is CASSSGSWYGYTF. CDR3 DNA sequence: TGTGCCAGCAGCTCAGGTTCCTGGTATGGCTACACCTTC. Full variable domain (outside the CDR3, taken from reference TRBV7-9 and TRBJ1-2): DTGVSQNPRHKITKRGQNVTFRCDPISEHNRLYWYRQTLGQGPEFLTYFQNEAQLEKSRLLSDRFSAERPKGSFSTLEIQRTEQGDSAMYLCASSSGSWYGYTFGSGTRLTVV.

This clone was counted only a few times. The rearrangement links TRBV6-5 to TRBJ2-1; 8 nucleotides align to TRBD1. Germline CDR1 MNHEY, CDR2 SVGAGI. The CDR3 has 14 residues. The J segment lost 2 bases and the V segment lost 5 bases, leaving 2 bases of the junction unmatched. Here the CDR3 DNA reads TGTGCCAGCAGTGGACAGGGCCCCTACAATGAGCAGTTCTTC. Translating gives CASSGQGPYNEQFF.

The gene calls are TRBV7-8 and TRBJ1-3; D remains ambiguous. V was shortened by 4 bases and J by 1 base, with 11 bases between the two germline ends. This CDR3 is built from 15 residues. Germline CDR1 is SGHVS and CDR2 is FQNEAQ. DNA of the CDR3: TGTGCCAGCAGCTCCTTGGCTAGGTCTGGAAACACCATATATTTT. Translation: CASSSLARSGNTIYF. The full variable domain, completed using reference TRBV7-8 and TRBJ1-3, is GAGVSQSPRYKVAKRGQDVALRCDPISGHVSLFWYQQALGQGPEFLTYFQNEAQLDKSGLPSDRFFAERPEGSVSTLKIQRTQQEDSAVYLCASSSLARSGNTIYFGEGSWLTVV.

The J gene is TRBJ1-5, the V gene TRBV2; TRBD1 aligns across 7 bases. The CDR3 consists of 13 residues. Germline V gene data show CDR1 as SNHLY and CDR2 as FYNNEI. V lost 8 bases to trimming and J lost 4 bases; unmatched junction nucleotides: 5. CDR3 sequence (DNA): TGTGCCAGCCGGGACAGCGTTAATCAGCCCCAGCATTTT. It encodes CASRDSVNQPQHF.

This clone was detected once. V gene TRBV20-1 combines with J gene TRBJ2-7; unclear D gene. This CDR3 spans 11 amino acids. With 3 bases removed from V and 3 bases from J, the gap between germline ends came to 6 bases. Germline lookup yields CDR1 DFQATT and CDR2 SNEGSKA (reference sequence). The CDR3 loop is CSARENYEQYF. CDR3 DNA: TGCAGTGCTAGGGAAAACTACGAGCAGTACTTC.

This clone was recorded once. This rearrangement joins TRBV6-1 to TRBJ2-3; TRBD1 matches at 7 bases. Trimming took 3 bases from V and 4 from J; bases not matched to a gene: 7. Germline V gene lookup returns CDR1 MNHNS and CDR2 SASEGT. The CDR3 covers 15 residues. The CDR3 coding sequence is TGTGCCAGCAGTGACAGGGGGTTTTCAGCAGATACGCAGTATTTT. It codes for CASSDRGFSADTQYF.

This chain joins TRBV25-1 and TRBJ2-7; tentative D call: TRBD2 (6 bases). Germline lookup yields CDR1 MGHDK and CDR2 SYGVNS. CDR3 size: 13 residues. Here the CDR3 reads CAGGAPTSYEQYF. CDR3 coding DNA: TGTGCGGGCGGGGCACCTACCTCCTACGAGCAGTACTTC.

This clone was counted a few times. The chain combines TRBV6-5 with TRBJ1-4; no reliable D call. CDR1 MNHEY and CDR2 SVGAGI come from the germline V gene. V was shortened by 7 bases and J by 3 bases, with 12 bases between the two germline ends. This CDR3 is built from 14 residues. CDR3 in amino acids: CASKVGEANEKLFF. The CDR3 coding sequence is TGTGCCAGCAAAGTTGGGGAGGCTAATGAAAAACTGTTTTTT.

The chain uses TRBV7-9 and TRBJ2-1; 8 nucleotides align to TRBD2. CDR1 is SEHNR and CDR2 is FQNEAQ in the germline V gene (reference sequence). The junction had 7 bases not matched to a gene; V was cut back by 5 bases and J by 4 bases. CDR3 size: 15 residues. The CDR3 region has the DNA TGTGCCAGCAGCCCTGGTGGGACTAGATACAATGAGCAGTTCTTC. The encoded protein is CASSPGGTRYNEQFF.

The rearrangement joins TRBV4-2 to TRBJ1-5, with 7 nucleotides matching TRBD1. From germline, CDR1 is LGHNA and CDR2 YNFKEQ. The junction had 6 bases not matched to a gene; V was cut back by 1 base and J by 6 bases. This CDR3 is 15 amino acids long. CDR3 nucleotide sequence: TGTGCCAGCAGCCAAGGAGACAGGGATAGTCAGCCCCAGCATTTT. It translates to CASSQGDRDSQPQHF.

The chain combines TRBV6-5 with TRBJ1-5, with D possibly being TRBD1 (5 bases). From germline, CDR1 is MNHEY and CDR2 SVGAGI. The CDR3 is 16 residues long. Trimming pared 0 bases from V and 2 bases from J, leaving 11 bases between. The CDR3 coding sequence is TGTGCCAGCAGTTACTCTCAGGGTTCGGGCAATCAGCCCCAGCATTTT. Its translation is CASSYSQGSGNQPQHF.

The chain is built from TRBV7-2 and TRBJ2-1; D assignment may be TRBD1 or TRBD2 (5 bases each). The germline V and J ends were trimmed by 4 bases and 6 bases, with 10 bases remaining between them. The CDR3 covers 13 residues. Germline CDR1 reads SGHTA; CDR2 reads FQGNSA. CDR3 DNA: TGTGCCAGCAGCTGGGGACCTAGCAATGAGCAGTTCTTC. This codes for CASSWGPSNEQFF.

The CDR3 region has the DNA TGTGCCAGCAGCTTCTTCAGCGCGGGGGATACGCAGTATTTT. Translation: CASSFFSAGDTQYF. The chain employs TRBV7-3 and TRBJ2-3; perhaps TRBD2 as D (6 bases). CDR1 SGHTA and CDR2 FQGTGA come from the germline V gene. With 3 bases removed from V and 6 bases from J, the gap between germline ends came to 13 bases. The CDR3 extends over 14 amino acids.

The CDR3 here is CASSVGVGNTIYF. As DNA, the CDR3 is TGTGCCAGCAGCGTAGGCGTGGGAAACACCATATATTTT. J is TRBJ1-3 and V is TRBV9; no reliable D call. Deletions cut 0 bases from V and 4 bases from J, with 5 bases between. Germline V gene lookup returns CDR1 SGDLS and CDR2 YYNGEE. This CDR3 has 13 amino acids. Variable domain in full (rest from reference TRBV9 and TRBJ1-3): DSGVTQTPKHLITATGQRVTLRCSPRSGDLSVYWYQQSLDQGLQFLIQYYNGEERAKGNILERFSAQQFPDLHSELNLSSLELGDSALYFCASSVGVGNTIYFGEGSWLTVV.

This sequence joins TRBV7-9 and TRBJ1-1, with 10 nucleotides matching TRBD1. CDR3 size: 15 residues. CDR1 SEHNR and CDR2 FQNEAQ come from the germline V gene (reference sequence). Trimming at V came to 3 bases and at J to 1 base, leaving 2 bases not matched to a gene. As DNA, the CDR3 is TGTGCCAGCAGCTTCCGGGACAGGGGGAACACTGAAGCTTTCTTT. Residues: CASSFRDRGNTEAFF.

The J gene is TRBJ2-2, the V gene TRBV11-2, with 8 bases identical to TRBD2. The germline V gene has CDR1 SGHAT and CDR2 FQNNGV. V lost 6 bases and J lost 5; bases outside the gene matches: 14. This CDR3 has 17 amino acids. Written as DNA, the CDR3 is TGTGCCAGCAGTTCGACGGGAGCGGGAGAAGGAACCGGGGAGCTGTTTTTT. Its protein is CASSSTGAGEGTGELFF.

The gene calls are TRBV18 and TRBJ1-1; D gene unclear. This CDR3 region has 13 residues. V lost 1 base to trimming and J lost 2 bases, with 5 bases between them. The germline V gene has CDR1 KGHSH and CDR2 LQKENI. The CDR3 DNA is TGTGCCAGCTCACCACGAGGAAACACTGAAGCTTTCTTT. Its protein is CASSPRGNTEAFF.

The J gene is TRBJ1-1, the V gene TRBV6-1; the D gene is possibly TRBD1 (5 bases). V lost 4 bases and J lost 5, with 11 bases in between. This CDR3 has 13 amino acids. Germline-derived CDR1 and CDR2 are MNHNS and SASEGT. DNA for the CDR3: TGTGCCAGCAGTGGGGACTGGGGAACTGAAGCTTTCTTT. Its translation: CASSGDWGTEAFF.

The rearrangement uses TRBV5-1 and TRBJ2-1; D not resolved. Germline V gene lookup returns CDR1 SGHRS and CDR2 YFSETQ. This CDR3 comprises 14 residues. V was pared by 4 bases and J by 0 bases, with 8 bases between. CDR3 residues: CASSLDSSYNEQFF. CDR3 in DNA: TGCGCCAGCAGCCTCGATTCCTCCTACAATGAGCAGTTCTTC.

The chain carries TRBV7-8 and TRBJ2-7; 7 positions match TRBD1. Germline V gene sequence: CDR1 SGHVS, CDR2 FQNEAQ. Trimming cost V 3 bases and J 1 base; bases outside gene matches: 6. The length of the CDR3 is 15 residues. The CDR3 here is CASSFPGQNSYEQYF. The CDR3 DNA reads as TGTGCCAGCAGCTTTCCGGGACAGAATTCCTACGAGCAGTACTTC.

Of note for this clone: Mismatch with germline at one junction end may stem from a read error. The V call is TRBV10-1, the J call TRBJ2-6; possibly TRBD2 for D (6 bases). From germline, CDR1 is WNHNN and CDR2 SYGVQD (reference sequence). The CDR3 has 18 amino acids. The CDR3 reads CNWAVLLAGGSGANVLTF. For the CDR3, the DNA is TGTAATTGGGCAGTGCTACTCGCCGGGGGCTCTGGGGCCAACGTCCTGACTTTC.

This sequence joins TRBV5-1 and TRBJ2-7; TRBD2 is a possible D gene (7 bases). Looked up from germline, CDR1 is SGHRS and CDR2 is YFSETQ. Trimming shortened V by 0 bases and J by 1 base, and 17 bases separated the two germline ends. The CDR3 is 17 amino acids. The CDR3: CASSLGAGATVSYEQYF. The CDR3 bases are TGCGCCAGCAGCTTGGGTGCGGGGGCTACAGTATCCTACGAGCAGTACTTC.

This chain joins TRBV7-2 and TRBJ2-1; no clear D. Between the trimmed V and J ends, which lost 5 bases and 7 bases, there was a span of 3 bases. The length of the CDR3 is 10 residues. CDR1 is SGHTA, CDR2 FQGNSA, per germline. The DNA for the CDR3 is TGTGCCAGCAGCGAAAATGAGCAGTTCTTC. Protein sequence: CASSENEQFF.

Remarks on this clone: A far larger clone is just one base off, so this is likely a read error. This chain joins TRBV5-5 and TRBJ2-1; possible D gene TRBD2, 5 bases. The CDR3 loop spans 11 amino acids. V lost 4 bases to trimming and J lost 6 bases, with 5 bases between them. Germline lookup yields CDR1 SGHKS and CDR2 YYEKEE (reference sequence). The chain's CDR3 is CASSGSNEQFF. The DNA for the CDR3 is TGTGCCAGCAGCGGGAGCAATGAGCAGTTCTTC. Based on the CDR3 plus reference TRBV5-5 and TRBJ2-1, the full variable domain is DAGVTQSPTHLIKTRGQQVTLRCSPISGHKSVSWYQQVLGQGPQFIFQYYEKEERGRGNFPDRFSARQFPNYSSELNVNALLLGDSALYLCASSGSNEQFFGPGTRLTVL.

The chain recombines TRBV18 with TRBJ1-2; D is perhaps TRBD1 (5 bases). Trimming left V 2 bases short and J 8 bases short, with 24 bases between. CDR3 length equals 17 residues. The V gene's germline CDR1 is KGHSH and CDR2 LQKENI. DNA for the CDR3: TGTGCCAGCTCACCAAGAATATTAACAGGTGAATCAGGCGGCTACACCTTC. It encodes CASSPRILTGESGGYTF.

The chain is built from TRBV9 and TRBJ2-7; 10 positions match TRBD2. The V gene's germline CDR1 is SGDLS and CDR2 YYNGEE. The ends lost 4 bases at V and 6 bases at J; junction bases unmatched: 16. The CDR3 has 17 residues. CDR3 region: CASSPWISGRQESEQYF. As DNA, the CDR3 is TGTGCCAGCAGCCCTTGGATTAGCGGGAGGCAGGAATCCGAGCAGTACTTC.

A few counts support this clone. The rearrangement links TRBV2 to TRBJ2-5, with unresolved D. This CDR3 contains 14 residues. Germline V CDR1 and CDR2: SNHLY, FYNNEI. The ends were cut back, 7 bases at V and 0 bases at J, with 12 bases in the middle. The CDR3 region is CASKETYNQETQYF. DNA for the CDR3: TGTGCCAGCAAGGAGACCTATAACCAAGAGACCCAGTACTTC.

By share, this clone ranks as large. The CDR3 coding sequence is TGTGCCAGCAGTGGGAGGGCCGAGCAGTACTTC. Translating it yields CASSGRAEQYF. The chain joins TRBV2 to TRBJ2-7, with D maybe TRBD2 (6 bases). This CDR3 has 11 residues. The V gene lost 4 bases and the J gene lost 6 bases, with 7 bases spanning the gap. Looked up from germline, CDR1 is SNHLY and CDR2 is FYNNEI.